This entry lists 4 T cell receptor beta chains sequenced from one sample in a study of blood T cells in healthy people across ages. Primed by a sample-barcoded 5' primer and a J-beta primer mix, a second PCR proceeded for about 7 to 12 cycles. MiXCR was run by TCRdb on the 5' RACE reads, yielding one entry per CDR3 protein. The repertoire holds some 320,000 distinct CDR3 sequences, roughly 29% seen once, with around 30% in the top ten. Specimen: blood. These receptors all come from a woman aged 65 to 85 in good health.

Points on this clonotype: At one boundary the junction diverges from the germline segment, which might be a read error. The chain recombines TRBV20-1 with TRBJ2-5; D is possibly TRBD1 (6 bases). The CDR3 is made up of 14 amino acids. The germline CDR1 and CDR2 sequences are DFQATT and SNEGSKA (reference sequence). The CDR3 nucleotides read TGCAGTGCTGAGGACTGGGGGCACCAAGAGACCCGGTACTTC. The encoded protein is CSAEDWGHQETRYF.

This clonotype has more than one count but fewer than ten. The chain uses TRBV28 and TRBJ2-7, with TRBD1 matching 7 bases. The CDR3 is 15 residues long. V was clipped by 6 bases and J by 3 bases; unmatched bases: 11. Germline lookup yields CDR1 MDHEN and CDR2 SYDVKM. The CDR3 spells CASSPSTGWVYEQYF. CDR3 DNA: TGTGCCAGCAGCCCTTCGACAGGGTGGGTCTACGAGCAGTACTTC.

Ten or more counts support this clonotype. The chain combines TRBV19 with TRBJ2-3; no clear D gene. Germline V gives CDR1 LNHDA, CDR2 SQIVND (reference sequence). Deletions cut 0 bases from V and 3 bases from J, with 7 bases between. The CDR3 has 14 residues. The CDR3 loop is CASSIERSTDTQYF. The CDR3 nucleotides read TGTGCCAGTAGTATAGAGCGGAGTACAGATACGCAGTATTTT.

V gene TRBV28 combines with J gene TRBJ2-5; 7 bases match TRBD2. The tail of the sequence fits TRBJ2-1 better, so the J call may be wrong. The CDR3 sequence is 14 residues long. Per the germline V gene, CDR1 is MDHEN and CDR2 is SYDVKM. The chain's CDR3 is CASSFVGGRNEQFF. The DNA of the CDR3 is TGTGCCAGCAGTTTTGTGGGAGGGAGGAATGAGCAGTTCTTC.